Listed here is a single T cell receptor (beta chain). The antigen is not known. This CDR3 region has 13 residues. Germline V CDR1 and CDR2: SGHNT, YYREEE (reference sequence). No DNA is given; TCRdb re-called the 5' RACE reads and lists each CDR3 protein once. Its table records a few hundred thousand distinct CDR3 sequences. The sample originates from a study of monozygotic twins with inflammatory bowel disease. Study-wide points: Distinct T cell subtypes could not be told apart.

The TCR sequence derives from a human donor with ulcerative colitis or Crohn's disease, or a healthy co-twin of an affected twin (not recorded which). Sample: blood. J is TRBJ1-1 and V is TRBV5-4; absent DNA, TCRdb's TRBD1 call cannot be checked. CDR3 loop: CASSPPRTDEAFF.